The 3 T cell receptor beta chains below all came from one sample that was sequenced in a study of CD8 T cells in Susac syndrome. RNA in amounts of 0.5 to 1 ug was reverse transcribed with random hexamers. TCRdb redid the calling of the immunoSEQ multiplex PCR reads with MiXCR, one entry per CDR3 protein. The sample consists of 120,000 or so distinct CDR3 sequences, about 95% of them appearing once. The sample was CD4+ T cells from PBMCs. The source of these receptors is a human donor in good health.

The chain combines TRBV15 with TRBJ2-2; 7 positions match TRBD2. Losses at the gene ends were 0 bases for V and 3 bases for J; bases not matched to a gene: 7. The CDR3 has 17 amino acids. Germline assignment: CDR1 LNHNV and CDR2 YYDKDF (reference sequence). CDR3 protein: CATSRDRGGSHTGELFF. The CDR3 coding sequence is TGTGCCACCAGCAGAGATAGGGGCGGGAGCCACACCGGGGAGCTGTTTTTT. Based on the CDR3 plus reference TRBV15 and TRBJ2-2, the full variable domain is DAMVIQNPRYQVTQFGKPVTLSCSQTLNHNVMYWYQQKSSQAPKLLFHYYDKDFNNEADTPDNFQSRRPNTSFCFLDIRSPGLGDTAMYLCATSRDRGGSHTGELFFGEGSRLTVL.

The chain couples TRBV5-1 to TRBJ2-5; D perhaps matches TRBD1 (6 bases). The length of the CDR3 is 13 residues. V was shortened by 4 bases and J by 4 bases, with 11 bases between the two germline ends. CDR1 is SGHRS and CDR2 is YFSETQ in the germline V gene. The DNA for the CDR3 is TGCGCCAGCAGCCTACAGGGCCCAGAGACCCAGTACTTC. Protein: CASSLQGPETQYF.

The gene calls are TRBV7-2 and TRBJ2-5, with D maybe TRBD2 (6 bases). This CDR3 is built from 17 residues. The V end was cut by 5 bases, the J end by 4 bases, with 23 bases between. Per germline, CDR1 SGHTA and CDR2 FQGNSA. CDR3 nucleotide sequence: TGTGCCAGCAGCCCCGCCCGGAGGGGCGGGAATCTAGAGACCCAGTACTTC. It is translated as CASSPARRGGNLETQYF. The whole variable domain, filled in from reference TRBV7-2 and TRBJ2-5, reads GAGVSQSPSNKVTEKGKDVELRCDPISGHTALYWYRQSLGQGLEFLIYFQGNSAPDKSGLPSDRFSAERTGGSVSTLTIQRTQQEDSAVYLCASSPARRGGNLETQYFGPGTRLLVL.